The rows below give T cell receptor beta chains drawn from one sample of a study of post-analysis software for immune sequencing data. TCRdb re-analysed the PCR reads in MiXCR, keeping a single row per CDR3 protein. The sample holds about 820,000 distinct CDR3 sequences, about 50% seen once. The sequenced sample was blood. Every receptor here comes from a girl aged 10-17 years with multiple sclerosis. The CDR3 runs from the conserved cysteine through the conserved F or W. The D gene is left open where the match is weak. The size entry is marked missing in some rows and otherwise reads once, few, many or a size class.

J gene,D gene,clone size,V gene,CDR3 protein,CDR3 DNA
TRBJ2-7,.,.,TRBV4-1,CASSQAARSGERYF,TGCGCCAGCAGCCAAGCCGCGCGCTCTGGGGAGCGGTACTTC
TRBJ1-1,TRBD1,.,TRBV29-1,CSVDTQGAWGAFF,TGCAGCGTTGATACGCAGGGGGCTTGGGGAGCTTTCTTT
TRBJ2-7,.,few,TRBV7-9,CASSPNLREQYF,TGTGCCAGCAGCCCTAATCTCAGGGAGCAGTACTTC
TRBJ1-1,.,.,TRBV12-3/TRBV12-4,CASTVDKRGTEAFF,TGTGCCAGCACCGTAGACAAGCGGGGCACTGAAGCTTTCTTT
TRBJ2-7,.,.,TRBV19,CASSISPGDSYEQYF,TGTGCCAGTAGTATATCCCCAGGGGATTCCTACGAGCAGTACTTC
TRBJ2-1,TRBD2,.,TRBV10-3,CASRLAIQETQFF,TGTGCCAGCCGACTAGCGATACAAGAGACCCAGTTCTTC
TRBJ1-1,.,.,TRBV20-1,CSARVPRYTEAFF,TGCAGTGCTAGAGTACCCAGATACACTGAAGCTTTCTTT
TRBJ2-3,.,many,TRBV29-1,CSVGMDTQYF,TGCAGCGTTGGCATGGATACGCAGTATTTT
TRBJ1-5,.,.,TRBV6-5,CASSYPGRAANQPQHF,TGTGCCAGCAGTTACCCCGGGAGGGCGGCGAATCAGCCCCAGCATTTT
TRBJ2-5,TRBD1,few,TRBV6-1,CASSQPLGTGGQETQYF,TGTGCCAGCAGTCAACCACTGGGGACAGGGGGCCAAGAGACCCAGTACTTC
TRBJ2-5,.,.,TRBV10-3,CAIGGGRETQYF,TGTGCCATCGGAGGAGGGAGAGAGACCCAGTACTTC
TRBJ2-7,TRBD1,.,TRBV6-6,CASSYWTGESYEQYF,TGTGCCAGCAGTTACTGGACAGGGGAGTCCTACGAGCAGTACTTC
TRBJ2-3,TRBD2,.,TRBV12-3/TRBV12-4,CASQNSTSGSTDTQYF,TGTGCCAGCCAGAACTCGACTAGCGGGAGCACAGATACGCAGTATTTT
TRBJ2-3,.,.,TRBV6-5,CASSSSHHTDTQYF,TGTGCCAGCAGTTCCAGCCATCACACAGATACGCAGTATTTT
TRBJ2-6,.,.,TRBV3-1,CASSHWGSGANVLTF,TGTGCCAGCAGCCACTGGGGGTCTGGGGCCAACGTCCTGACTTTC
TRBJ2-5,TRBD1,.,TRBV5-8,CASSQGQFQETQYF,TGTGCCAGCAGCCAGGGACAGTTCCAAGAGACCCAGTACTTC
TRBJ2-2,.,once,TRBV20-1,CSATALNTGELFF,TGCAGTGCTACAGCCTTGAACACCGGGGAGCTGTTTTTT
TRBJ1-5,TRBD1,.,TRBV7-2,CASSPGQRPNQPQHF,TGTGCCAGCAGCCCGGGACAGCGACCCAATCAGCCCCAGCATTTT
TRBJ2-6,.,.,TRBV5-1,CASATAGTAPVLTF,TGCGCCAGCGCCACCGCTGGGACTGCCCCCGTCCTGACTTTC
TRBJ2-3,.,few,TRBV29-1,CSVVVGGDTQYF,TGCAGCGTTGTAGTGGGCGGTGATACGCAGTATTTT
TRBJ2-7,.,.,TRBV5-1,CASSLERTTYEQYF,TGCGCCAGCAGCTTGGAGAGAACTACCTACGAGCAGTACTTC
TRBJ1-1,.,.,TRBV2,CASSEAGGGSTEAFF,TGTGCCAGCAGTGAAGCAGGGGGTGGGAGCACTGAAGCTTTCTTT
TRBJ2-1,.,.,TRBV20-1,CSARARSSYNEQCF,TGCAGTGCAAGGGCCCGTAGCTCCTACAATGAGCAGTGCTTC
TRBJ2-3,TRBD2,few,TRBV10-3,CAIHSGVLHTDTQYF,TGTGCCATACATAGCGGGGTTCTTCACACAGATACGCAGTATTTT
TRBJ1-4,.,.,TRBV6-5,CASSYGGQHSEKLFF,TGTGCCAGCAGTTACGGTGGACAGCATAGTGAAAAACTGTTTTTT
TRBJ2-4,.,few,TRBV5-1,CASSPGADLAKNIQYF,TGCGCCAGCAGCCCCGGGGCGGATTTAGCCAAAAACATTCAGTACTTC
TRBJ2-5,.,.,TRBV5-1,CASSLYGLQETQYF,TGCGCCAGCAGCTTGTACGGACTACAAGAGACCCAGTACTTC
TRBJ2-3,TRBD2,.,TRBV7-2,CASCRAGGPDTQYF,TGTGCCAGCTGTCGAGCGGGGGGGCCGGATACGCAGTATTTT
TRBJ1-1,.,.,TRBV12-3/TRBV12-4,CASRGWWTDLPNTEAFF,TGTGCCAGCAGGGGATGGTGGACAGACCTACCGAACACTGAAGCTTTCTTT
TRBJ2-4,.,few,TRBV29-1,CSVASLAKNIQYF,TGCAGCGTTGCGTCCCTAGCCAAAAACATTCAGTACTTC
TRBJ2-7,.,.,TRBV3-1,CASSQDWRSYHEQYF,TGTGCCAGCAGCCAAGATTGGCGGTCTTACCACGAGCAGTACTTC
TRBJ1-4,.,.,TRBV6-2/TRBV6-3,CASSPGRLNEKLFF,TGTGCCAGCAGTCCGGGACGGCTTAATGAAAAACTGTTTTTT
TRBJ1-2,TRBD1,.,TRBV29-1,CSVEETGQGTYGYTF,TGCAGCGTTGAAGAAACCGGACAGGGGACATATGGCTACACCTTC
TRBJ2-3,TRBD2,.,TRBV6-5,CASSSGGLAGGPGTDTQYF,TGTGCCAGCAGTTCAGGGGGACTAGCGGGAGGGCCGGGCACAGATACGCAGTATTTT
TRBJ1-2,.,once,TRBV3-1,CASSQRWGSSNYGYTF,TGTGCCAGCAGCCAAAGATGGGGCAGCTCTAACTATGGCTACACCTTC
TRBJ1-2,.,few,TRBV6-5,CASSYFPTAVSNYSYTF,TGTGCCAGCAGTTACTTTCCCACAGCGGTTTCAAACTATAGCTACACCTTC
TRBJ1-5,TRBD1,.,TRBV12-3/TRBV12-4,CASSLTGNSDQPQHF,TGTGCCAGCAGTTTGACAGGGAATAGCGATCAGCCCCAGCATTTT
TRBJ2-1,.,once,TRBV7-2,CASSLFLAPTYNEQFF,TGTGCCAGCAGCCTATTTCTAGCGCCTACTTACAATGAGCAGTTCTTC
TRBJ1-6,.,.,TRBV7-3,CASSSLGGLNSPLHF,TGTGCCAGCAGCTCGCTGGGGGGCTTGAATTCACCCCTCCACTTT
TRBJ2-7,.,.,TRBV10-1,CASSDRQSYEQYF,TGCGCCAGCAGTGACCGGCAGTCCTACGAGCAGTACTTC
TRBJ2-1,.,.,TRBV7-3,CASSLYFYNEQFF,TGTGCCAGCAGCTTATATTTCTACAATGAGCAGTTCTTC
TRBJ2-7,.,.,TRBV5-1,CASSLGQVVYEQYF,TGCGCCAGCAGCTTGGGACAGGTTGTCTACGAGCAGTACTTC
TRBJ2-5,.,.,TRBV29-1,CSVVHQQETQYF,TGCAGCGTTGTGCATCAGCAAGAGACCCAGTACTTC
TRBJ1-2,.,.,TRBV20-1,CSATPPGSTMGYGYTF,TGCAGTGCTACACCACCGGGCAGTACTATGGGCTATGGCTACACCTTC
TRBJ2-1,TRBD2,.,TRBV20-1,CSATGTSGRALYNEQFF,TGCAGTGCAACCGGGACTAGCGGGAGGGCCTTGTACAATGAGCAGTTCTTC
TRBJ2-7,TRBD1,few,TRBV12-3/TRBV12-4,CASSFGTGVYEQYF,TGCGCCAGCAGCTTCGGGACAGGGGTCTACGAGCAGTACTTC